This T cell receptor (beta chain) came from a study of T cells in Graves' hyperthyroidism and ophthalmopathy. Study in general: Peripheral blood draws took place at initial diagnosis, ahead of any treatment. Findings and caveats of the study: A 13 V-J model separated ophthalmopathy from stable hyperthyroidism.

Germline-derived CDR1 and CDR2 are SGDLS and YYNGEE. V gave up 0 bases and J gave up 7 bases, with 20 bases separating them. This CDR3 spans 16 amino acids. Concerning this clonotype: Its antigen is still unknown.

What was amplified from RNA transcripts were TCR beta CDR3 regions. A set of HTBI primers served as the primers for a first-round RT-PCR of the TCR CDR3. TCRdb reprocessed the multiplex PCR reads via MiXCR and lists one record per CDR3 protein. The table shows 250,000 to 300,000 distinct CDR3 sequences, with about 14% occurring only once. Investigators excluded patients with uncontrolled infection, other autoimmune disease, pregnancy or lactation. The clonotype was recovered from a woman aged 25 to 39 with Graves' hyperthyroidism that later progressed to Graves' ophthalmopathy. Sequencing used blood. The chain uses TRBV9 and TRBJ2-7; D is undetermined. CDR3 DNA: TGTGCCAGCAGCGTAGCGTCCGATTTGGTGTCAGATGAGCAGTACTTC. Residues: CASSVASDLVSDEQYF.